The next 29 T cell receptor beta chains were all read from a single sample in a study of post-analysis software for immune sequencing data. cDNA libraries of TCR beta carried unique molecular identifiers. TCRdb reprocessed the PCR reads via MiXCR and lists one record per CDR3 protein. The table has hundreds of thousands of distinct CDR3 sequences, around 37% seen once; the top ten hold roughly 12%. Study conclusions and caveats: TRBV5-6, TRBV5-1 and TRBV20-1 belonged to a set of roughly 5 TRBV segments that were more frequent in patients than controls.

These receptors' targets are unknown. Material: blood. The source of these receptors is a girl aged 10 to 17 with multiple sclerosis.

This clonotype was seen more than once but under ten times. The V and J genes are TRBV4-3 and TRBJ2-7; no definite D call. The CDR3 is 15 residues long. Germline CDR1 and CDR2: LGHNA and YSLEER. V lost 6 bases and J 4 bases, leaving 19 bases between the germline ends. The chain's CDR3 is CASRPNPDAEYEQYF. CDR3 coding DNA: TGCGCCAGCAGGCCCAATCCGGATGCGGAATACGAGCAGTACTTC.

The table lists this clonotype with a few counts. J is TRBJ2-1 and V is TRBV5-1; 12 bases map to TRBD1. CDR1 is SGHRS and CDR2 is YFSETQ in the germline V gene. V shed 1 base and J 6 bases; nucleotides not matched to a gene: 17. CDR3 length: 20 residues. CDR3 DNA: TGCGCCAGCAGCTTGACCCCGGGACAGGGGGCTCTTGCGGTGGTCAATGAGCAGTTCTTC. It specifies CASSLTPGQGALAVVNEQFF.

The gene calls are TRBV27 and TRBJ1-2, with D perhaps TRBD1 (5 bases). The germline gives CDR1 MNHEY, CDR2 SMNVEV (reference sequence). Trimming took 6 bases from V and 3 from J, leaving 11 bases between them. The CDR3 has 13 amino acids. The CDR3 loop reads CASSSGLDYGYTF. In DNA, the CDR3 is TGTGCCAGCAGCTCAGGGTTGGACTATGGCTACACCTTC.

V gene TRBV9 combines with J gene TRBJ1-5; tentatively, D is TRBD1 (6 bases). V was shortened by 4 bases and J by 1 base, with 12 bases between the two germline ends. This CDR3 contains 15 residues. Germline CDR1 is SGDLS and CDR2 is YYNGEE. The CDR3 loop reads CASSSRGGSNQPQHF. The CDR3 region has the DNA TGTGCCAGCAGCAGCAGGGGAGGGAGCAATCAGCCCCAGCATTTT.

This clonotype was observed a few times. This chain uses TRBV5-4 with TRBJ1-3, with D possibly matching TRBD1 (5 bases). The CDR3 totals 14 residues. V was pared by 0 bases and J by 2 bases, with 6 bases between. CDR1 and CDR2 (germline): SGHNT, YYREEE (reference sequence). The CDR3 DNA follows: TGTGCCAGCAGCTTGGAGGGGACTGGAAACACCATATATTTT. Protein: CASSLEGTGNTIYF.

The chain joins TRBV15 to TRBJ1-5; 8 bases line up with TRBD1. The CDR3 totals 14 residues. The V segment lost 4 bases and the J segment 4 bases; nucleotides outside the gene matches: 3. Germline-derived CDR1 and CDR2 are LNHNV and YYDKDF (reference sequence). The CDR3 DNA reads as TGTGCCACCAGCATGGGACAGGATAATCAGCCCCAGCATTTT. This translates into CATSMGQDNQPQHF. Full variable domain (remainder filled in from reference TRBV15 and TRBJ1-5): DAMVIQNPRYQVTQFGKPVTLSCSQTLNHNVMYWYQQKSSQAPKLLFHYYDKDFNNEADTPDNFQSRRPNTSFCFLDIRSPGLGDTAMYLCATSMGQDNQPQHFGDGTRLSIL.

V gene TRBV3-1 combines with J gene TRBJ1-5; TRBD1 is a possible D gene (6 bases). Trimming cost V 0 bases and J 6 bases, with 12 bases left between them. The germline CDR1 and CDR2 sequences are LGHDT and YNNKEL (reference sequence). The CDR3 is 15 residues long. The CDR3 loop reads CASSQDLQGSQPQHF. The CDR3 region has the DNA TGTGCCAGCAGCCAAGATCTACAGGGCAGTCAGCCCCAGCATTTT.

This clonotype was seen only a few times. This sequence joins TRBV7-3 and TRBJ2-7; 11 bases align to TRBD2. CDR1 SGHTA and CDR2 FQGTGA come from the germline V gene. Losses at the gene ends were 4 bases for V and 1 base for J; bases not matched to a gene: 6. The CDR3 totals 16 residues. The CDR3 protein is CASSSRLAGNSYEQYF. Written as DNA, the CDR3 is TGTGCCAGCAGCTCCCGACTAGCGGGGAATTCCTACGAGCAGTACTTC.

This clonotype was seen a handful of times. The CDR3 coding sequence is TGTGCCTGCATATTGGCGGGCACAGATACGCAGTATTTT. This encodes CACILAGTDTQYF. V gene TRBV28 combines with J gene TRBJ2-3, with no clear D. Germline V gene lookup returns CDR1 MDHEN and CDR2 SYDVKM. The CDR3 covers 13 residues. With 11 bases removed from V and 1 base from J, the gap between germline ends came to 13 bases. Full variable domain (outside the CDR3, taken from reference TRBV28 and TRBJ2-3): DVKVTQSSRYLVKRTGEKVFLECVQDMDHENMFWYRQDPGLGLRLIYFSYDVKMKEKGDIPEGYSVSREKKERFSLILESASTNQTSMYLCACILAGTDTQYFGPGTRLTVL.

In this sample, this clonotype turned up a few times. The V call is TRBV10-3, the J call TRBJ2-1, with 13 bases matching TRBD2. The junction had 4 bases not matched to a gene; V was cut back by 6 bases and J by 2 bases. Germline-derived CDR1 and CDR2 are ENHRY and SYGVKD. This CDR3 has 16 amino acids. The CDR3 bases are TGTGCCATCAGGCGACTAGCGGGGGGCCCCTACAATGAGCAGTTCTTC. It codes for CAIRRLAGGPYNEQFF.

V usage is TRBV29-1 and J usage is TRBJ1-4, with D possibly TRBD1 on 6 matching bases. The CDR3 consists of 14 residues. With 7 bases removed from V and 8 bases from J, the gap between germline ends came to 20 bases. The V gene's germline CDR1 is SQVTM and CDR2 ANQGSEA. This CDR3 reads CSAGPMGAREKLFF. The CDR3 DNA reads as TGCAGCGCTGGGCCGATGGGGGCGAGGGAAAAACTGTTTTTT.

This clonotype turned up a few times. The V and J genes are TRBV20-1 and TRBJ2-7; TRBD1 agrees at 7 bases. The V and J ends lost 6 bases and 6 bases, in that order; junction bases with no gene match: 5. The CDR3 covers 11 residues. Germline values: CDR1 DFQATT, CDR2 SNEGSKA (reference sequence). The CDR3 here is CSADRVGEQYF. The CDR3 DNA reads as TGCAGTGCCGACAGGGTTGGCGAGCAGTACTTC.

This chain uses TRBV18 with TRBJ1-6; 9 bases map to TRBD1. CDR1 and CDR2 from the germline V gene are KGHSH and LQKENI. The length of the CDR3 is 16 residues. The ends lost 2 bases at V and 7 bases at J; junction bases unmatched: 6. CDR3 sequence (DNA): TGTGCCAGCTCACCATTGGAGGGACAGGGCAATTCACCCCTCCACTTT. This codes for CASSPLEGQGNSPLHF.

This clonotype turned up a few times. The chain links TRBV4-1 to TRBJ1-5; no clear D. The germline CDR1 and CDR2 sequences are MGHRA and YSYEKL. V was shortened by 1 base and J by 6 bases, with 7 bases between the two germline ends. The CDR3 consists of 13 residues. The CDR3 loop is CASSQGFGQPQHF. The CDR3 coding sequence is TGCGCCAGCAGCCAAGGGTTTGGTCAGCCCCAGCATTTT.

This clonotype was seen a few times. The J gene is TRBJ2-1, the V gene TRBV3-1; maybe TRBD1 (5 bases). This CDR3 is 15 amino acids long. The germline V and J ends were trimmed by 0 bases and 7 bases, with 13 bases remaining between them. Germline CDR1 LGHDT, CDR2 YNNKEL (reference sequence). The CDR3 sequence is CASSQDPRAWNEQFF. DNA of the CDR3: TGTGCCAGCAGCCAAGATCCCAGGGCCTGGAATGAGCAGTTCTTC.

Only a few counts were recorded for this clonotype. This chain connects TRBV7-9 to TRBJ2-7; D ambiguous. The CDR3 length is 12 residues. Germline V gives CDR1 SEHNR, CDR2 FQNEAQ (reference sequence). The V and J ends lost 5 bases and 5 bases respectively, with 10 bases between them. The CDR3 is CASSAALNEQYF. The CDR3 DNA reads TGTGCCAGCAGCGCTGCCCTAAACGAGCAGTACTTC.

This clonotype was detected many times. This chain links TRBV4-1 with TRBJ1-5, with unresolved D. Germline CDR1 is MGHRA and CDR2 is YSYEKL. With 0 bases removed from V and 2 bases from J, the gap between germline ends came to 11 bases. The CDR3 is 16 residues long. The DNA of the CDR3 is TGCGCCAGCAGCCAAGACGGAGGTTTCGGCAATCAGCCCCAGCATTTT. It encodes CASSQDGGFGNQPQHF.

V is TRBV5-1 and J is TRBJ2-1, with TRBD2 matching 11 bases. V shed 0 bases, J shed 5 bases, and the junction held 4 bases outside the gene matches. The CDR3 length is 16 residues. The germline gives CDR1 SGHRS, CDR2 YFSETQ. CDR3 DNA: TGCGCCAGCAGCTTGGATGCTAGCGGGGGGAACAATGAGCAGTTCTTC. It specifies CASSLDASGGNNEQFF.

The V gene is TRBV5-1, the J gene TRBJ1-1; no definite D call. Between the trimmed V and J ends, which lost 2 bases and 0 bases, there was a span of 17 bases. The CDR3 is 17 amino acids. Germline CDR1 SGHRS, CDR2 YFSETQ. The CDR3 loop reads CASSFGQDQPMNTEAFF. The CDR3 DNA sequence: TGCGCCAGCAGCTTCGGCCAGGACCAGCCTATGAACACTGAAGCTTTCTTT.

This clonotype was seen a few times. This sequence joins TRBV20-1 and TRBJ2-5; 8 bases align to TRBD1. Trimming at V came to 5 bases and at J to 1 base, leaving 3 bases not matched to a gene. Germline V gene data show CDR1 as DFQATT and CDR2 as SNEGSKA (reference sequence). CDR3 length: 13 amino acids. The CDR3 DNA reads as TGCAGTGCTTCTACAGGGGGCCAAGAGACCCAGTACTTC. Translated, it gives CSASTGGQETQYF.

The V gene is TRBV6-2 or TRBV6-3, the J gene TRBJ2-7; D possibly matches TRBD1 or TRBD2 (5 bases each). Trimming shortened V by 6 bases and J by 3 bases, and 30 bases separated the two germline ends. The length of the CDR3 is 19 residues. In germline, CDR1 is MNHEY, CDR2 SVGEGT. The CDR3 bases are TGTGCCAGCAGCTCGAAAGCTCACCAGGAGAGGGGATCCTACTACGAGCAGTACTTC. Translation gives CASSSKAHQERGSYYEQYF.

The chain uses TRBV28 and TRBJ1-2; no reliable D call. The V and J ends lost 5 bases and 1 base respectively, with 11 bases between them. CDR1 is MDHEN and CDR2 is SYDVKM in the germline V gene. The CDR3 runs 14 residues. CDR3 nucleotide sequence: TGTGCCAGCAGTCCTTTCGACATTAACTATGGCTACACCTTC. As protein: CASSPFDINYGYTF.

The CDR3 DNA reads as TGCAGCGTTGTACAGTCGTACGGGGAGCTGTTTTTT. This encodes CSVVQSYGELFF. The chain couples TRBV29-1 to TRBJ2-2; no reliable D call. The CDR3 has 12 residues. CDR1 is SQVTM and CDR2 is ANQGSEA in the germline V gene. V was clipped by 4 bases and J by 7 bases, with 10 bases between them.

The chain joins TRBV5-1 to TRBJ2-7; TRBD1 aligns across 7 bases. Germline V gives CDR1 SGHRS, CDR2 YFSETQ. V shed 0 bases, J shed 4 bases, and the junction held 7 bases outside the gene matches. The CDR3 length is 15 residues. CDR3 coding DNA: TGCGCCAGCAGCTTGGTTGTGACAGGGAGTTACGAGCAGTACTTC. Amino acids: CASSLVVTGSYEQYF.

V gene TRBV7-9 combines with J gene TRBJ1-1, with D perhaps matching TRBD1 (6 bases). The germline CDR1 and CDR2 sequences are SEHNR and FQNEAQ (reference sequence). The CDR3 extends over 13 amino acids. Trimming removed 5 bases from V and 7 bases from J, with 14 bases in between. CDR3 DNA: TGTGCCAGCAGCCAAGGGGGGGACCGTGAAGCTTTCTTT. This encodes CASSQGGDREAFF.

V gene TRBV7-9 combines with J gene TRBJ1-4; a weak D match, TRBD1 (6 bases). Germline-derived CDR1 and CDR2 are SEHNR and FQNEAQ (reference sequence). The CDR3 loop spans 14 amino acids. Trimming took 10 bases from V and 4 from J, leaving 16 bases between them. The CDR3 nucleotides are TGTGCCACGCTACCGGGACACCTTAATGAAAAACTGTTTTTT. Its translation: CATLPGHLNEKLFF.

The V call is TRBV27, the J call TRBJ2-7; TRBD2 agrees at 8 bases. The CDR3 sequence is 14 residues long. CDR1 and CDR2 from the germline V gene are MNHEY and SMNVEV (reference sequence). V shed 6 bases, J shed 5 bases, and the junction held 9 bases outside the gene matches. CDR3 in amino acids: CASRSLAALDEQYF. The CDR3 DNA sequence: TGTGCCAGCAGGTCACTAGCGGCCCTTGACGAGCAGTACTTC.

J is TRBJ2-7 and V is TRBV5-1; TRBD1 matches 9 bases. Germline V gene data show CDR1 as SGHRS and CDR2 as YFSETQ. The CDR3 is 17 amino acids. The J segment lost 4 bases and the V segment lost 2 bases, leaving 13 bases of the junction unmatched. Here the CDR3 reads CASSFAPGTGPFYEQYF. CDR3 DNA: TGCGCCAGCAGCTTCGCCCCCGGGACAGGGCCCTTTTACGAGCAGTACTTC.

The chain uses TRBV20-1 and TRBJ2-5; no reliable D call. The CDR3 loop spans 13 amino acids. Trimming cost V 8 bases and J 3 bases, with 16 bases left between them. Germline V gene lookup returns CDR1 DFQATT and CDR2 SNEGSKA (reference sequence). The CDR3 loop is CSRLVFPEETQYF. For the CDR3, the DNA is TGCAGTAGGTTAGTGTTTCCGGAAGAGACCCAGTACTTC.